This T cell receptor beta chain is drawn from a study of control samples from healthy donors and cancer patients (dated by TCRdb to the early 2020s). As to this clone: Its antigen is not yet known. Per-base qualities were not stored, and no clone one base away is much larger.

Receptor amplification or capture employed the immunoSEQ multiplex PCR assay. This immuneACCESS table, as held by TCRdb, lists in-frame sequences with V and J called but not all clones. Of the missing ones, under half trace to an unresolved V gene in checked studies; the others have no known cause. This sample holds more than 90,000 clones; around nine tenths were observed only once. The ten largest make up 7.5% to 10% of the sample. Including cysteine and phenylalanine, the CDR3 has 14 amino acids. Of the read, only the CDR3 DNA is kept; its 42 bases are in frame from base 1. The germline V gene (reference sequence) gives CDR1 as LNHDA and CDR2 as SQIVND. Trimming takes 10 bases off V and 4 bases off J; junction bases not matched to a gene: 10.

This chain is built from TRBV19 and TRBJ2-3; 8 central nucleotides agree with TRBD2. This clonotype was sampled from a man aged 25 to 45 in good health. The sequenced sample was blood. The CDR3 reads CATRDGGAADTQYF. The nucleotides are TGTGCCACCAGAGACGGGGGGGCCGCAGATACGCAGTATTTT.